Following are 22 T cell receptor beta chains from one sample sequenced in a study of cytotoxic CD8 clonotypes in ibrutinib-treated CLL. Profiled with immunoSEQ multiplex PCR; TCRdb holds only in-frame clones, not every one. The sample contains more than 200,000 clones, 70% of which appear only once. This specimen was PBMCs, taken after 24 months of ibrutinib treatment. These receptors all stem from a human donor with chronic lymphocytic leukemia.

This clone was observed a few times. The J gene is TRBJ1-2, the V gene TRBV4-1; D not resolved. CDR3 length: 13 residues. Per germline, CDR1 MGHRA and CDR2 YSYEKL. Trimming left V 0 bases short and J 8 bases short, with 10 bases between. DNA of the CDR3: TGCGCCAGCAGCCAAGAAGGGCTTTGGGGCTACACCTTC. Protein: CASSQEGLWGYTF.

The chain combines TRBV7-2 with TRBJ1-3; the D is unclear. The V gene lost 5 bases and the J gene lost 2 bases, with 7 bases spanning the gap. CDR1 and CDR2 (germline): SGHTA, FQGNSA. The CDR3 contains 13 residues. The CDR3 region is CASSPQAGNTIYF. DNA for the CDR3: TGTGCCAGCAGCCCCCAAGCTGGAAACACCATATATTTT.

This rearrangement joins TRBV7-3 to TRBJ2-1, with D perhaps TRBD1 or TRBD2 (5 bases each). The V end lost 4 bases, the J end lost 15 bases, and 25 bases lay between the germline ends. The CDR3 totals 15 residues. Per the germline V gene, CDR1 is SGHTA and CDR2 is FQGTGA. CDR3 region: CASSSPGPERIGAFF. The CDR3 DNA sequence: TGTGCCAGCAGCTCACCGGGACCAGAACGGATCGGAGCGTTCTTC.

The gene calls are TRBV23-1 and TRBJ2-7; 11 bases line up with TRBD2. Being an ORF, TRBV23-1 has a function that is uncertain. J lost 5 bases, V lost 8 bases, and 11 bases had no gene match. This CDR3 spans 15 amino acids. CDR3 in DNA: TGCGCCAGCCGGGAGGGACTAGCGGTCCAGAACGAGCAGTACTTC. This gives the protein CASREGLAVQNEQYF.

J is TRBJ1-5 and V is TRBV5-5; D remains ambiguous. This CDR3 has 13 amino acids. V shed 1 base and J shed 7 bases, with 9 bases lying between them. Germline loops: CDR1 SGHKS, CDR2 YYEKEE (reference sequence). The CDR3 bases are TGTGCCAGCAGCTTGCAAGACGACCAGCCCCAGCATTTT. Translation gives CASSLQDDQPQHF.

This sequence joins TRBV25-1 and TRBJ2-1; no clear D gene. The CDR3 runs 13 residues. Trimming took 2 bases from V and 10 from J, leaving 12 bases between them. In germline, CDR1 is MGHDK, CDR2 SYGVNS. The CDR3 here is CASSENDMREQFF. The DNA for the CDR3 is TGTGCCAGCAGTGAAAATGACATGAGGGAGCAGTTCTTC.

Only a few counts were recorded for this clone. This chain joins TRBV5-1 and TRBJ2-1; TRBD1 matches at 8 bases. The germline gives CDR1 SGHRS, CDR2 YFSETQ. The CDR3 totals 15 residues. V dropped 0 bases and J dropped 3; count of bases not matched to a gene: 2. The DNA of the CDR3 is TGCGCCAGCAGCTTGGTTGGACAGGGCTACAATGAGCAGTTCTTC. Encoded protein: CASSLVGQGYNEQFF.

The CDR3, as DNA: TGTGCCAGTAGAGCGGACAGGGGTCGCGATGAGCAGTTCTTC. Encoded protein: CASRADRGRDEQFF. V and J are TRBV19 and TRBJ2-1; 9 bases fit TRBD1. The CDR3 has 14 residues. Germline V gene data show CDR1 as LNHDA and CDR2 as SQIVND (reference sequence). The V segment lost 6 bases and the J segment 8 bases; nucleotides outside the gene matches: 8.

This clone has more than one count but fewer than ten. CDR3 region: CASSVNTGELFF. For the CDR3, the DNA is TGTGCCAGCAGTGTAAACACCGGGGAGCTGTTTTTT. V gene TRBV28 combines with J gene TRBJ2-2; D gene unclear. The CDR3 has 12 residues. Germline V gene data show CDR1 as MDHEN and CDR2 as SYDVKM. V was cut by 5 bases and J by 2 bases, with 3 bases left in between. The full variable domain, its missing parts supplied by reference TRBV28 and TRBJ2-2, is DVKVTQSSRYLVKRTGEKVFLECVQDMDHENMFWYRQDPGLGLRLIYFSYDVKMKEKGDIPEGYSVSREKKERFSLILESASTNQTSMYLCASSVNTGELFFGEGSRLTVL.

The CDR3 here is CAWNYGGGTYEQYF. CDR3 coding DNA: TGTGCCTGGAACTACGGAGGTGGAACCTACGAGCAGTACTTC. The chain recombines TRBV30 with TRBJ2-7; D possibly corresponds to TRBD2 (5 bases). The CDR3 is 14 amino acids. V dropped 4 bases and J dropped 2 bases, with 15 bases sitting between them. Looked up from germline, CDR1 is GTSNPN and CDR2 is SVGIG (reference sequence).

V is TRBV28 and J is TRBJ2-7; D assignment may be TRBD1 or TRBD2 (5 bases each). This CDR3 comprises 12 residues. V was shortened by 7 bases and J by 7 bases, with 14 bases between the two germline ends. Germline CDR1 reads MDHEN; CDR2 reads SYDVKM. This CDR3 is CASTGPTGEQYF. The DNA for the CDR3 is TGTGCCAGCACGGGGCCGACCGGAGAGCAGTACTTC. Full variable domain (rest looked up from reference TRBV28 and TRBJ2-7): DVKVTQSSRYLVKRTGEKVFLECVQDMDHENMFWYRQDPGLGLRLIYFSYDVKMKEKGDIPEGYSVSREKKERFSLILESASTNQTSMYLCASTGPTGEQYFGPGTRLTVT.

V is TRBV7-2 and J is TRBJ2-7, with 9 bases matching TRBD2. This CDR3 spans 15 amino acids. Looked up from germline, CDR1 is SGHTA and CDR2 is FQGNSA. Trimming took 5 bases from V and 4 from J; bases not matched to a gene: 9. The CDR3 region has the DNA TGTGCCAGCAGCCCCCCCGGGCGGGAGGGGTACGAGCAGTACTTC. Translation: CASSPPGREGYEQYF.

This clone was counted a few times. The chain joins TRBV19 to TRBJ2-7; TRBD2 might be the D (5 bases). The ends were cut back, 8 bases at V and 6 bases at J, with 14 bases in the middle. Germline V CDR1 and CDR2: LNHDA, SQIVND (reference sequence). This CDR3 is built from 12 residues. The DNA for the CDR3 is TGTGCCAGTGGCGGGTTATATGGCGAGCAGTACTTC. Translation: CASGGLYGEQYF.

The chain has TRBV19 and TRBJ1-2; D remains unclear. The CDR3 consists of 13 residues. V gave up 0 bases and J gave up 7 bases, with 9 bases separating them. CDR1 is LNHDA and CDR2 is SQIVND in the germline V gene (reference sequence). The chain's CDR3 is CASSIDHLGGYTF. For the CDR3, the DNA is TGTGCCAGTAGTATAGATCATCTGGGTGGCTACACCTTC.

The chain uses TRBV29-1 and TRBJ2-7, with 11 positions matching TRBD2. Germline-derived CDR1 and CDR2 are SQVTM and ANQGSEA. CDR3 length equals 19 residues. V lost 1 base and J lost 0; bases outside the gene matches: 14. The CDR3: CSVEAPGLAGGPDSYEQYF. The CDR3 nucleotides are TGCAGCGTTGAAGCCCCCGGGCTAGCGGGAGGCCCTGACTCCTACGAGCAGTACTTC.

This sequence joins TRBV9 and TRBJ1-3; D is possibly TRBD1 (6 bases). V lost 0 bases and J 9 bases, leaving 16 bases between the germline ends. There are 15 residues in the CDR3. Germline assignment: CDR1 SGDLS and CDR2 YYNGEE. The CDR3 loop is CASSVGGMGAGTIYF. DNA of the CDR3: TGTGCCAGCAGCGTAGGAGGAATGGGGGCAGGCACCATATATTTT.

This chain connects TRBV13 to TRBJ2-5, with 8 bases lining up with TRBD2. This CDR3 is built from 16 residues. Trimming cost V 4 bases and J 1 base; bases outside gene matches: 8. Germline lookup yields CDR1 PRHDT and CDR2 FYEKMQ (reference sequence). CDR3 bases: TGTGCCAGCAGCTCCCCCTCGCGGGGGGCCCAAGAGACCCAGTACTTC. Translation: CASSSPSRGAQETQYF.

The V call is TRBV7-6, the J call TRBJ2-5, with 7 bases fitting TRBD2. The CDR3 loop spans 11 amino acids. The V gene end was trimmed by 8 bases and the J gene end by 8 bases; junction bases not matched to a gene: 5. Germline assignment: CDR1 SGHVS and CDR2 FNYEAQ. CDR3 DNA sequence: TGTGCCAGCCTTGGGGGGGTTACCCAGTACTTC. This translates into CASLGGVTQYF.

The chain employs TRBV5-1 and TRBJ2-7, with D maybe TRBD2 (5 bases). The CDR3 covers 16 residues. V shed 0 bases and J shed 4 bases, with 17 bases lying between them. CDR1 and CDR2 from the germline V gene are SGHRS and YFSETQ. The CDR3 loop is CASSLETGSYGYEQYF. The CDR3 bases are TGCGCCAGCAGCTTGGAGACGGGGTCCTACGGTTACGAGCAGTACTTC.

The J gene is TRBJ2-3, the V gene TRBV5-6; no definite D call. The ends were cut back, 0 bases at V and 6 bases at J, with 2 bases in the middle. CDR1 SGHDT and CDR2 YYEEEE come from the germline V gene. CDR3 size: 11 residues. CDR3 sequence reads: CASSLADTQYF. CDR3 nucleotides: TGTGCCAGCAGCTTGGCCGATACGCAGTATTTT.

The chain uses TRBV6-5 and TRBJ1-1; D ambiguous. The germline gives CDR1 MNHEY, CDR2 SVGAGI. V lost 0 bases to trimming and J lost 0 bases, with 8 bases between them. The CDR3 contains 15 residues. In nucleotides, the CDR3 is TGTGCCAGCAGTTACTCGGGCCGGATGAACACTGAAGCTTTCTTT. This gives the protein CASSYSGRMNTEAFF.

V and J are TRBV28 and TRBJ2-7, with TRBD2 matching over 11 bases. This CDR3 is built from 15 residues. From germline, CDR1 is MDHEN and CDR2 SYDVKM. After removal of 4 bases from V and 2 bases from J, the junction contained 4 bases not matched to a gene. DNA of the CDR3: TGTGCCAGCAGTTCGTCTAGCGGGAGGACCTACGAGCAGTACTTC. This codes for CASSSSSGRTYEQYF.